A selection of T cell receptor beta chains follows, all from one sample in a study of vaccination effects on CD4 cells after COVID-19. Assay used: immunoSEQ multiplex PCR; TCRdb lists only in-frame clones, some missing. The sample records approximately 70,000 clones, about 81% being singletons. Their specific antigens are unknown. The source was CD4+ T cells from PBMCs cultured with HCoV-229E spike peptides, collected after COVID-19 vaccination. The receptors stem from a human donor who received a COVID-19 vaccine. The CDR3 runs from the conserved cysteine through the conserved F or W. The order of the fields is J gene, D gene, clone size, V gene, CDR3 DNA, CDR3 protein. The D gene is left open where the match is weak. Size is stated for part of the rows, as once, few or many counts, or as a class when the clone is expanded.

>TRBJ2-4|TRBD1|.|TRBV18
TGTGCCAGCTCACCTGACTCGGACAGGGGCATCAAAAACATTCAGTACTTC
CASSPDSDRGIKNIQYF
>TRBJ2-1|.|.|TRBV6-4
TGTGCCAGCAGTGTTACGCTCTTCAATGAGCAGTTCTTC
CASSVTLFNEQFF
>TRBJ1-5|TRBD1|.|TRBV6-5
TGTGCCAGCAGTAAACAGGGGGCGTATCAGCCCCAGCATTTT
CASSKQGAYQPQHF
>TRBJ1-1|.|.|TRBV5-6
TGTGCCAGCAGCTTGAAATACGAATGGAACACTGAAGCTTTCTTT
CASSLKYEWNTEAFF
>TRBJ1-2|.|.|TRBV5-1
TGCGCCAGCAGCAATATGGGCTTGGACAGCTTACTCACGGCTACTAACTATGGCTACACCTTC
CASSNMGLDSLLTATNYGYTF
>TRBJ2-5|.|.|TRBV6-5
TGTGCCAGCAGTTACTCGCCGGCCCAGGAGACCCAGTACTTC
CASSYSPAQETQYF
>TRBJ2-3|.|.|TRBV5-1
TGCGCCAGCAGCATAGGGGCATCTCTTGTCACAGATACGCAGTATTTT
CASSIGASLVTDTQYF
>TRBJ1-3|.|.|TRBV3-1/TRBV3-2
TGTGCCAGCAGCCAACCAAGGGACTCTGGAAACACCATATATTTT
CASSQPRDSGNTIYF
>TRBJ1-2|TRBD1|.|TRBV2
TGTGCCAGCAGTGAAGAGGGACAGGGAAAAGGCTACACCTTC
CASSEEGQGKGYTF
>TRBJ2-5|.|.|TRBV7-8
TGTGCCAGCAGCTTAGGACAGGAGGAGACCCAGTACTTC
CASSLGQEETQYF
>TRBJ2-1|.|few|TRBV7-9
TGTGCCAGCAGCTTACAGGGCGGAATTTCCTACAATGAGCAGTTCTTC
CASSLQGGISYNEQFF
>TRBJ1-1|TRBD1|.|TRBV28
TGTGCCAGCAGCCTGGGACAGTCGGCTTTCTTT
CASSLGQSAFF
>TRBJ1-4|.|few|TRBV4-1
TGCGCCAGCAGCCAGTGGTTTAATGAAAAACTGTTTTTT
CASSQWFNEKLFF
>TRBJ2-2|TRBD2|.|TRBV24-1
TGTGCCACCAGTGATTTTGGGGGGGGGACCGGGGAGCTGTTTTTT
CATSDFGGGTGELFF
>TRBJ2-3|.|.|TRBV9
TGTGCCAGCAGCCCCCGCCGGGACCGGTACACAGATACGCAGTATTTT
CASSPRRDRYTDTQYF
>TRBJ1-1|.|.|TRBV2
TGTGCCAGCAGTGTGAACTACGACTCCACTGAAGCTTTCTTT
CASSVNYDSTEAFF
>TRBJ1-1|.|once|TRBV7-2
TGTGCCAGCAGCTCTCAGACACTTGGGAACACTGAAGCTTTCTTT
CASSSQTLGNTEAFF
>TRBJ2-3|TRBD1|.|TRBV5-1
TGCGCCAGCAGCTCGGGGACAGGGGTAACAGATACGCAGTATTTT
CASSSGTGVTDTQYF
>TRBJ1-5|TRBD1|.|TRBV6-2/TRBV6-3
TGTGCCAGCAGCGACCGGGACAGACTTAGGGGTCAGCCCCAGCATTTT
CASSDRDRLRGQPQHF
>TRBJ2-1|TRBD2|.|TRBV5-1
TGCGCCAGCAGCTTGGCCCTCAGTGGGGGGGGGTACAATGAGCAGTTCTTC
CASSLALSGGGYNEQFF
>TRBJ1-2|.|few|TRBV6-1
TGTGCCAGCAGTGAATTTCGGCAGGTCCTCTATGGCTACACCTTC
CASSEFRQVLYGYTF
>TRBJ2-5|.|.|TRBV5-1
TGCGCCAGCAGCTTGGCCATCCTACCGGGACACCAAGAGACCCAGTACTTC
CASSLAILPGHQETQYF
>TRBJ2-5|TRBD1|.|TRBV9
TGTGCCAGCAGCGGCGCCGGGACAGGCGGCGAGACCCAGTACTTC
CASSGAGTGGETQYF
>TRBJ2-3|TRBD1|.|TRBV7-9
TGTGCCAGCAGCTTGGGACAGGGAAGCACAGATACGCAGTATTTT
CASSLGQGSTDTQYF
>TRBJ1-5|.|.|TRBV5-1
TGCGCCAGCAGCTTGGCCGCGGATCAGCCCCAGCATTTT
CASSLAADQPQHF
>TRBJ1-3|.|.|TRBV30
TGTGCCTGGAGTCCCCTGGCGGGGCCATCTGGAAACACCATATATTTT
CAWSPLAGPSGNTIYF
>TRBJ2-2|.|.|TRBV7-8
TGTGCCAGCAGGGCGACAGGGAACACCGGGGAGCTGTTTTTT
CASRATGNTGELFF
>TRBJ1-5|.|once|TRBV2
TGTGCCAGCAGTGAAGCCCAGTCTATGCCCCAGCATTTT
CASSEAQSMPQHF
>TRBJ2-5|TRBD2|.|TRBV14
TGTGCCAGCAGCCAAGGGAGCGGGGTACCGACCCAGTACTTC
CASSQGSGVPTQYF
>TRBJ1-5|TRBD1|few|TRBV2
TGTGCCAGCAGTGGGACAGGAGGCTCTCAGCCCCAGCATTTT
CASSGTGGSQPQHF
>TRBJ2-6|.|.|TRBV7-2
TGTGCCAGCAGCTTAAGAGGGGTCTCTGGGGCCAACGTCCTGACTTTC
CASSLRGVSGANVLTF
>TRBJ1-1|.|.|TRBV28
TGTGCCGGCAGGAGGGCCATGAACACTGAAGCTTTCTTT
CAGRRAMNTEAFF
>TRBJ1-2|TRBD1|.|TRBV2
TGTGCCAGCAGGGAGACAGGGGTGTTCTATGGCTACACCTTC
CASRETGVFYGYTF
>TRBJ2-1|.|.|TRBV6-6
TGTGCCAGCAGTTACGGCGGGAACTACAATGAGCAGTTCTTC
CASSYGGNYNEQFF
>TRBJ1-2|.|.|TRBV25-1
TGTGCCAGCAGTGAACACACCGGGGGGTCCTATGGCTACACCTTC
CASSEHTGGSYGYTF
>TRBJ2-2|TRBD1|.|TRBV29-1
TGCAGCGTGGACAGGGGGGGGACCGGGGAGCTGTTTTTT
CSVDRGGTGELFF